The 21 T cell receptor beta chains reported below all come from one sample, sequenced in a study of graft-versus-host responses after intestinal transplantation. Their antigen targets remain unknown. Assay used: immunoSEQ multiplex PCR; TCRdb lists only in-frame clones, some missing. The data show 90,000 to 95,000 clones, with about 93% seen just once and approximately 0.5% held by the top ten. Material: unstimulated CD8+ T cells sorted from spleen or lymph node cells, obtained before intestinal transplant. The receptors were gathered from a human donor who received an intestinal transplant.

V is TRBV5-1 and J is TRBJ1-1; the match to TRBD1 covers 9 bases. CDR3 length: 17 amino acids. CDR1 and CDR2 (germline): SGHRS, YFSETQ. V was clipped by 0 bases and J by 8 bases; unmatched bases: 14. CDR3 DNA: TGCGCCAGCAGCTTGGAGCATTACAGGGGGCGAGCCAAAGAAGCTTTCTTT. Its translation is CASSLEHYRGRAKEAFF. The variable domain in full, completed from reference TRBV5-1 and TRBJ1-1, reads KAGVTQTPRYLIKTRGQQVTLSCSPISGHRSVSWYQQTPGQGLQFLFEYFSETQRNKGNFPGRFSGRQFSNSRSEMNVSTLELGDSALYLCASSLEHYRGRAKEAFFGQGTRLTVV.

The J gene is TRBJ1-5, the V gene TRBV6-1, with a possible D match to TRBD1 (6 bases). Germline lookup yields CDR1 MNHNS and CDR2 SASEGT. The CDR3 contains 15 residues. V lost 6 bases, J lost 0 bases, and 12 bases lay in between. The CDR3 region is CASRPDSYSNQPQHF. CDR3 sequence (DNA): TGTGCCAGCAGACCGGACAGCTATAGCAATCAGCCCCAGCATTTT.

The chain combines TRBV27 with TRBJ2-5, with D uncertain. The V gene's germline CDR1 is MNHEY and CDR2 SMNVEV (reference sequence). Trimming took off 2 bases at V and 4 bases at J, with 11 bases between the two ends. This CDR3 has 14 amino acids. CDR3 sequence: CASSLTVVGETQYF. CDR3 coding DNA: TGTGCCAGCAGTTTAACAGTAGTGGGAGAGACCCAGTACTTC.

This rearrangement joins TRBV27 to TRBJ1-1; TRBD1 matches at 9 bases. The CDR3 sequence is 15 residues long. Germline CDR1 reads MNHEY; CDR2 reads SMNVEV (reference sequence). V trimming: 3 bases; J trimming: 4 bases; junction bases outside the gene matches: 6. CDR3 in amino acids: CASSLTGGGGTEAFF. In DNA, the CDR3 is TGTGCCAGCAGTTTGACAGGGGGAGGGGGCACTGAAGCTTTCTTT.

This chain joins TRBV5-4 and TRBJ1-1; TRBD1 might be the D (6 bases). V shed 2 bases and J shed 4 bases, with 15 bases lying between them. Germline V gene lookup returns CDR1 SGHNT and CDR2 YYREEE (reference sequence). This CDR3 region has 15 residues. The CDR3: CASSFVSGVGTEAFF. The DNA for the CDR3 is TGTGCCAGCAGCTTCGTGTCAGGGGTTGGCACTGAAGCTTTCTTT.

The chain recombines TRBV19 with TRBJ2-2; D may be TRBD2 (6 bases). The CDR3 is 15 residues long. CDR1 is LNHDA and CDR2 is SQIVND in the germline V gene (reference sequence). V was shortened by 3 bases and J by 4 bases, with 12 bases between the two germline ends. For the CDR3, the DNA is TGTGCCAGTAGTATGGGACTCCCCCCCACCGGGGAGCTGTTTTTT. This encodes CASSMGLPPTGELFF.

The chain recombines TRBV29-1 with TRBJ2-1; 11 nucleotides match TRBD2. Germline assignment: CDR1 SQVTM and CDR2 ANQGSEA. The CDR3 has 19 residues. V was pared by 6 bases and J by 0 bases, with 16 bases of the junction left unmatched. CDR3 nucleotides: TGCAGCGTCGCCCATTTGGGACTAGCGGTTATCAGCTCCTACAATGAGCAGTTCTTC. It yields the protein CSVAHLGLAVISSYNEQFF.

This clone was seen only once. The genes are TRBV5-1 and TRBJ1-4; 9 bases line up with TRBD1. Per germline, CDR1 SGHRS and CDR2 YFSETQ. This CDR3 region has 17 residues. V lost 0 bases and J lost 1; bases outside the gene matches: 4. The CDR3 region is CASSLAGTGLTNEKLFF. The CDR3 nucleotides read TGCGCCAGCAGCTTGGCCGGGACAGGGTTAACTAATGAAAAACTGTTTTTT.

The rearrangement joins TRBV2 to TRBJ2-5; 10 bases are shared with TRBD2. V gave up 2 bases and J gave up 4 bases; unmatched junction bases: 10. CDR1 and CDR2 (germline): SNHLY, FYNNEI. This CDR3 comprises 17 residues. The CDR3 coding sequence is TGTGCCAGCAGTGAACCCACCTTTCTAGCGGGGGCAGAGACCCAGTACTTC. Translation: CASSEPTFLAGAETQYF.

The chain uses TRBV6-6 and TRBJ1-2; tentative D call: TRBD1 (5 bases). Germline assignment: CDR1 MNHNY and CDR2 SVGAGI (reference sequence). The CDR3 spans 13 residues. The V gene lost 8 bases and the J gene lost 4 bases, with 14 bases spanning the gap. DNA of the CDR3: TGTGCCAGCTGGTTAGGGGAGGGCTATGGCTACACCTTC. This gives the protein CASWLGEGYGYTF.

The rearrangement links TRBV13 to TRBJ1-1, with D hard to call. The CDR3 spans 13 residues. Between the trimmed V and J ends, which lost 5 bases and 1 base, there was a span of 8 bases. The germline V gene encodes CDR1 PRHDT and CDR2 FYEKMQ (reference sequence). The CDR3 DNA reads as TGTGCCAGCAGCGGAGGCGGGAACACTGAAGCTTTCTTT. Amino acids: CASSGGGNTEAFF.

With respect to this clone: At one end, the junction sequence differs from germline, possibly due to a read error. The rearrangement links TRBV4-1 to TRBJ2-7; TRBD2 matches at 13 bases. Germline assignment: CDR1 MGHRA and CDR2 YSYEKL. This CDR3 is 14 amino acids long. The CDR3 loop reads CASSQTPGLAGQNF. The CDR3 nucleotides are TGCGCCAGCAGCCAGACACCGGGACTAGCGGGACAAAACTTC.

A few counts support this clone. This chain links TRBV2 with TRBJ2-7, with 11 bases that match TRBD2. With 7 bases clipped from V and 1 base from J, the junction kept 3 bases outside the gene matches. The germline gives CDR1 SNHLY, CDR2 FYNNEI. The CDR3 is made up of 14 amino acids. The CDR3 loop is CASIVAGGSYEQYF. The CDR3 nucleotides read TGTGCCAGCATCGTAGCGGGAGGGTCCTACGAGCAGTACTTC.

V is TRBV5-1 and J is TRBJ2-2; 10 bases fit TRBD2. With 1 base clipped from V and 2 bases from J, the junction kept 2 bases outside the gene matches. The CDR3 sequence is 16 residues long. CDR1 is SGHRS and CDR2 is YFSETQ in the germline V gene. This chain's CDR3 is CASSLRLAGNTGELFF. The CDR3 bases are TGCGCCAGCAGCTTGAGACTAGCGGGTAACACCGGGGAGCTGTTTTTT.

The rearrangement uses TRBV9 and TRBJ2-3, with 8 bases that match TRBD2. The CDR3 contains 16 residues. CDR1 and CDR2 (germline): SGDLS, YYNGEE. The V gene end was trimmed by 4 bases and the J gene end by 4 bases; junction bases not matched to a gene: 11. CDR3 sequence reads: CASSTPRGGLSDTQYF. In nucleotides, the CDR3 is TGTGCCAGCAGCACACCCCGGGGGGGCCTATCAGATACGCAGTATTTT.

This chain joins TRBV7-9 and TRBJ2-1, with 9 bases identical to TRBD2. Trimming took 0 bases from V and 6 from J; bases not matched to a gene: 6. This CDR3 has 16 amino acids. Germline CDR1 is SEHNR and CDR2 is FQNEAQ (reference sequence). CDR3 sequence: CASSLAGLTSGNEQFF. The CDR3 DNA follows: TGTGCCAGCAGCTTAGCGGGGTTGACTAGCGGCAATGAGCAGTTCTTC.

This clone was detected only once. The rearrangement joins TRBV30 to TRBJ1-1; D gene uncertain. The ends were cut back, 3 bases at V and 0 bases at J, with 14 bases in the middle. Germline CDR1 and CDR2: GTSNPN and SVGIG (reference sequence). The CDR3 extends over 15 amino acids. CDR3 in DNA: TGTGCCTGGAGAGACCGAACAGAGATGAACACTGAAGCTTTCTTT. Its protein is CAWRDRTEMNTEAFF.

CDR3 region: CASSRTATGPFQYF. The CDR3 nucleotides read TGTGCCAGCAGTCGCACAGCTACAGGACCTTTTCAGTACTTC. This chain connects TRBV6-6 to TRBJ2-4; TRBD1 might be the D (5 bases). Trimming removed 5 bases at V and 11 bases at J, with 19 bases between. The length of the CDR3 is 14 residues. The germline V gene has CDR1 MNHNY and CDR2 SVGAGI (reference sequence).

V and J are TRBV4-3 and TRBJ1-2; D unclear. V shed 0 bases and J shed 4 bases, with 15 bases lying between them. CDR3 length: 16 amino acids. The germline gives CDR1 LGHNA, CDR2 YSLEER. CDR3: CASSQDPSTRSYGYTF. The CDR3 DNA is TGCGCCAGCAGCCAAGACCCATCGACAAGAAGCTATGGCTACACCTTC.

The chain employs TRBV7-8 and TRBJ1-2; TRBD1 is a possible D gene (6 bases). Germline V gives CDR1 SGHVS, CDR2 FQNEAQ. The ends were cut back, 5 bases at V and 8 bases at J, with 18 bases in the middle. This CDR3 spans 14 amino acids. CDR3 DNA: TGTGCCAGCAGCCCAACAGGGTTTGCGCAGGGCTACACCTTC. It yields the protein CASSPTGFAQGYTF. Drawing the rest from reference TRBV7-8 and TRBJ1-2, the complete variable domain is GAGVSQSPRYKVAKRGQDVALRCDPISGHVSLFWYQQALGQGPEFLTYFQNEAQLDKSGLPSDRFFAERPEGSVSTLKIQRTQQEDSAVYLCASSPTGFAQGYTFGSGTRLTVV.

The chain has TRBV19 and TRBJ2-1; 7 positions agree with TRBD2. Germline CDR1 LNHDA, CDR2 SQIVND (reference sequence). CDR3 length: 17 residues. V was clipped by 6 bases and J by 3 bases; unmatched bases: 14. The CDR3 DNA reads as TGTGCCAGTAGCAAGGAGCGTAGCGGGCCCATCTACAATGAGCAGTTCTTC. Translating gives CASSKERSGPIYNEQFF.